The rows below give T cell receptor beta chains drawn from one sample of a study of regulatory T cells in long-lasting Graves disease. TCRdb redid the calling of the multiplex PCR reads with MiXCR, one entry per CDR3 protein. The data contain 550,000 to 600,000 distinct CDR3 sequences, 16% of them singletons. This sample was shared with a second study, whose subject was T cells in Graves' hyperthyroidism and ophthalmopathy.

The specimen comprised peripheral blood mononuclear cells (PBMCs), sampled at new diagnosis, from a patient treated with antithyroid drugs. The source of these receptors is a man aged 18 to 30 with Graves disease. Each CDR3 is given with its conserved first and last residue. The D gene is left open where the match is weak. Part of the rows lack a size; the others show once, few, many or a class for expanded clones.

TRBV13	many	TRBJ2-7	TRBD1	CASSSQGDSYEQYF	TGTGCCAGCAGCTCTCAGGGGGACTCCTACGAGCAGTACTTC
TRBV6-1	many	TRBJ2-7	.	CASSFSAGKYSYEQYF	TGTGCCAGCAGCTTCAGCGCAGGAAAGTATTCCTACGAGCAGTACTTC
TRBV2	many	TRBJ2-3	.	CASDAQGTDTQYF	TGTGCCAGCGACGCCCAGGGCACAGATACGCAGTATTTT
TRBV20-1	few	TRBJ2-2	TRBD1	CSASRTGASGELFF	TGCAGTGCTAGTCGCACAGGGGCGTCCGGGGAGCTGTTTTTT
TRBV9	.	TRBJ1-2	.	CASSVGVVWTDDGYTF	TGTGCCAGCAGCGTAGGTGTGGTGTGGACAGACGATGGCTACACCTTC
TRBV3-1	many	TRBJ2-7	.	CASSQDWGSEQYF	TGTGCCAGCAGCCAAGATTGGGGGAGCGAGCAGTACTTC
TRBV11-3	.	TRBJ2-1	.	CASSLDSSLASYNEQFF	TGTGCCAGCAGCTTAGATAGTTCACTCGCTTCCTACAATGAGCAGTTCTTC
TRBV6-1	many	TRBJ1-5	.	CASKWEGSNQPQHF	TGTGCCAGCAAGTGGGAAGGGAGCAATCAGCCCCAGCATTTT
TRBV18	many	TRBJ1-4	TRBD1	CASSSRDREKLFF	TGTGCCAGCTCATCACGGGACAGAGAAAAACTGTTTTTT
TRBV4-1	few	TRBJ2-7	.	CASSQPGRGREQYF	TGCGCCAGCAGCCAGCCGGGACGAGGGCGCGAGCAGTACTTC
TRBV13	few	TRBJ2-1	TRBD2	CASSFGGRSSGSSYNEQFF	TGTGCCAGCAGCTTCGGGGGGCGATCTAGCGGGAGCTCCTACAATGAGCAGTTCTTC
TRBV3-1	few	TRBJ1-5	.	CASSPTSWSQPQHF	TGTGCCAGCAGCCCGACATCTTGGAGTCAGCCCCAGCATTTT
TRBV7-9	many	TRBJ1-1	.	CASSLGAGMNTEAFF	TGTGCCAGCAGCCTCGGGGCTGGCATGAACACTGAAGCTTTCTTT
TRBV28	.	TRBJ2-6	.	CASSPPGAVASDSGANVLTF	TGTGCCAGCAGCCCACCTGGGGCAGTAGCATCCGACTCTGGGGCCAACGTCCTGACTTTC
TRBV3-1	many	TRBJ1-2	.	CASSQVWGGTSYGYTF	TGTGCCAGCAGCCAAGTATGGGGGGGCACCAGCTATGGCTACACCTTC
TRBV3-1	many	TRBJ2-7	TRBD2	CASSHALAGLYEQYF	TGTGCCAGCAGCCACGCGTTAGCGGGACTCTACGAGCAGTACTTC
TRBV20-1	few	TRBJ1-2	TRBD1	CSARVKTGVGGYTF	TGCAGTGCTAGAGTCAAAACAGGGGTCGGTGGCTACACCTTC
TRBV27	.	TRBJ2-5	.	CASSLAESSGVGTQYF	TGTGCCAGCAGTTTAGCGGAGTCATCAGGGGTAGGGACCCAGTACTTC
TRBV12-3/TRBV12-4	many	TRBJ1-2	.	CASRPDRGNYGYTF	TGTGCCAGCAGACCTGATAGGGGTAACTATGGCTACACCTTC
TRBV14	few	TRBJ2-1	TRBD2	CASSQLLAGPYNEQFF	TGTGCCAGCAGCCAACTACTAGCGGGACCCTACAATGAGCAGTTCTTC
TRBV18	.	TRBJ2-7	.	CASSPPGRGRGEQYF	TGTGCCAGCTCACCACCTGGCAGGGGAAGGGGCGAGCAGTACTTC
TRBV7-2	many	TRBJ2-3	.	CASSGGLGDTQYF	TGTGCCAGCAGCGGGGGGCTGGGAGATACGCAGTATTTT
TRBV3-1	.	TRBJ2-1	TRBD2	CASSQEGSGGYNEQFF	TGTGCCAGCAGCCAAGAGGGTAGCGGGGGGTACAATGAGCAGTTCTTC
TRBV15	.	TRBJ1-2	TRBD1	CATSRGGVGQGASGYTF	TGTGCCACCAGCAGAGGGGGGGTCGGACAGGGGGCGTCTGGCTACACCTTC
TRBV5-1	.	TRBJ2-2	TRBD2	CASSLEVGRPETGELFF	TGCGCCAGCAGCCTGGAGGTCGGGAGGCCGGAGACCGGGGAGCTGTTTTTT
TRBV6-2/TRBV6-3	few	TRBJ2-1	TRBD1	CASRAGGSEQFF	TGTGCCAGCAGGGCAGGGGGCAGTGAGCAGTTCTTC
TRBV11-2	.	TRBJ2-1	.	CASSLYRGAGNEQFF	TGTGCCAGCAGCTTGTACAGGGGAGCGGGTAATGAGCAGTTCTTC
TRBV20-1	.	TRBJ2-6	TRBD2	CSAREVAGISGANVLTF	TGCAGTGCTAGAGAGGTAGCGGGGATCTCTGGGGCCAACGTCCTGACTTTC